Below are 24 T cell receptor beta chains sequenced from a single sample in a study of a mutant IDH1 vaccine in newly diagnosed glioma. Clones were read by immunoSEQ multiplex PCR, and TCRdb kept only the in-frame ones, dropping some. Seen here are nearly 70,000 clones, 79% observed once, and the top ten hold 7% to 10%. Documented time point: baseline, week 1 (first vaccination visit). Stated treatment: pre-vaccination baseline after standard-of-care therapy. This specimen consisted of PBMCs, obtained from a glioma patient treated with radiotherapy, temozolomide or both. These receptors all stem from a man between 50 and 59 years old with glioma.

The chain carries TRBV14 and TRBJ1-4; a possible D gene is TRBD1 (6 bases). From germline, CDR1 is SGHDN and CDR2 FVKESK. The CDR3 consists of 14 residues. Trimming removed 0 bases from V and 7 bases from J, with 9 bases in between. CDR3 residues: CASSQDRGGEKLFF. The CDR3 DNA is TGTGCCAGCAGCCAAGACAGGGGAGGTGAAAAACTGTTTTTT. The entire variable domain, with the rest obtained from reference TRBV14 and TRBJ1-4, is as follows: EAGVTQFPSHSVIEKGQTVTLRCDPISGHDNLYWYRRVMGKEIKFLLHFVKESKQDESGMPNNRFLAERTGGTYSTLKVQPAELEDSGVYFCASSQDRGGEKLFFGSGTQLSVL.

The chain combines TRBV29-1 with TRBJ1-5, with unresolved D. The CDR3 length is 13 residues. Deletions cut 6 bases from V and 0 bases from J, with 9 bases between. The germline V gene encodes CDR1 SQVTM and CDR2 ANQGSEA. CDR3 sequence (DNA): TGCAGCGTAGCGACGGGTAGCAATCAGCCCCAGCATTTT. Translation: CSVATGSNQPQHF.

This clone is a singleton in its sample. The chain is built from TRBV10-3 and TRBJ1-2; TRBD1 matches 7 bases. Trimming cost V 6 bases and J 1 base; bases outside gene matches: 11. CDR1 is ENHRY, CDR2 SYGVKD, per germline. This CDR3 comprises 16 residues. For the CDR3, the DNA is TGTGCCATCAGCCAACTCCCGGACAGGCTTAACTATGGCTACACCTTC. This codes for CAISQLPDRLNYGYTF.

This clone was seen a single time. This chain uses TRBV9 with TRBJ2-6; perhaps TRBD1 as D (5 bases). V lost 0 bases to trimming and J lost 0 bases, with 10 bases between them. Germline lookup yields CDR1 SGDLS and CDR2 YYNGEE. The CDR3 totals 17 residues. Here the CDR3 reads CASSVAPGLSGANVLTF. The DNA of the CDR3 is TGTGCCAGCAGCGTAGCTCCAGGGCTCTCTGGGGCCAACGTCCTGACTTTC.

The gene calls are TRBV5-4 and TRBJ2-2; D is unresolved. Germline V gives CDR1 SGHNT, CDR2 YYREEE (reference sequence). CDR3 size: 12 residues. V shed 3 bases and J shed 6 bases, with 6 bases lying between them. DNA of the CDR3: TGTGCCAGCAGCTCCTTCCCCGGGGAGCTGTTTTTT. It yields the protein CASSSFPGELFF.

The V and J genes are TRBV6-4 and TRBJ1-1, with TRBD1 matching 12 bases. Trimming cost V 6 bases and J 8 bases; bases outside gene matches: 13. The CDR3 extends over 16 amino acids. The germline CDR1 and CDR2 sequences are MRHNA and SNTAGT. The CDR3 region has the DNA TGTGCCAGCAGCGACCGGGACAGGGGGCTTTCTGGGGAAGCTTTCTTT. As protein: CASSDRDRGLSGEAFF.

This chain links TRBV5-5 with TRBJ2-1, with D tentatively TRBD2 (6 bases). With 3 bases removed from V and 8 bases from J, the gap between germline ends came to 15 bases. From germline, CDR1 is SGHKS and CDR2 YYEKEE (reference sequence). The CDR3 totals 14 residues. The CDR3 nucleotides read TGTGCCAGCAGCTACGTTACTAGCTCCGATGAGCAGTTCTTC. As protein: CASSYVTSSDEQFF.

This sequence joins TRBV27 and TRBJ1-1; D is perhaps TRBD1 (5 bases). This CDR3 has 13 amino acids. Germline V lookup: CDR1 MNHEY, CDR2 SMNVEV (reference sequence). V lost 2 bases and J lost 3, with 7 bases in between. The CDR3 DNA is TGTGCCAGCAGTTTAGGGGGGGACACTGAAGCTTTCTTT. Amino acids: CASSLGGDTEAFF.

This clone showed up just once. The V call is TRBV6-1, the J call TRBJ1-5; tentatively, D is TRBD1 (5 bases). V gave up 8 bases and J gave up 11 bases, with 22 bases separating them. From germline, CDR1 is MNHNS and CDR2 SASEGT. CDR3 length: 14 amino acids. The CDR3 DNA follows: TGTGCCAGCCGTCCCGGGACGGTAGACCAGTCCCAGCATTTT. Translating gives CASRPGTVDQSQHF.

This chain links TRBV25-1 with TRBJ1-2; maybe TRBD1 (6 bases). Germline CDR1 reads MGHDK; CDR2 reads SYGVNS. This CDR3 is 16 amino acids long. Deletions cut 4 bases from V and 5 bases from J, with 20 bases between. The CDR3 is CASSAGYREGGYGYTF. CDR3 in DNA: TGTGCCAGCAGTGCCGGGTACAGGGAAGGTGGATATGGCTACACCTTC.

This chain links TRBV19 with TRBJ2-5; possible D gene TRBD1, 5 bases. Deletions cut 3 bases from V and 3 bases from J, with 11 bases between. Germline-derived CDR1 and CDR2 are LNHDA and SQIVND (reference sequence). This CDR3 has 14 amino acids. CDR3 nucleotide sequence: TGTGCCAGTAGTATTAGAGCAGGGAAAGAGACCCAGTACTTC. It specifies CASSIRAGKETQYF.

This clone was counted a few times. The chain links TRBV5-1 to TRBJ2-3; 7 bases fit TRBD2. In germline, CDR1 is SGHRS, CDR2 YFSETQ. Trimming removed 0 bases from V and 2 bases from J; junction bases left unmatched: 3. This CDR3 contains 15 residues. CDR3 in DNA: TGCGCCAGCAGCTTGGCAGCGGGGCCCACAGATACGCAGTATTTT. Translation: CASSLAAGPTDTQYF.

The V gene is TRBV27, the J gene TRBJ1-2, with D possibly being TRBD1 (6 bases). The CDR3 totals 12 residues. The V gene lost 7 bases and the J gene lost 8 bases, with 14 bases spanning the gap. Germline lookup yields CDR1 MNHEY and CDR2 SMNVEV (reference sequence). The CDR3 sequence: CASTPDRRGYTF. For the CDR3, the DNA is TGTGCCAGCACCCCTGACAGGAGGGGCTACACCTTC.

This clone was recorded a few times. The V gene is TRBV19, the J gene TRBJ1-5; D remains ambiguous. CDR1 and CDR2 from the germline V gene are LNHDA and SQIVND (reference sequence). The germline V and J ends were trimmed by 5 bases and 0 bases, with 11 bases remaining between them. This CDR3 is built from 15 residues. The CDR3 reads CASSARVSSNQPQHF. DNA for the CDR3: TGTGCCAGTAGTGCTCGAGTATCTAGCAATCAGCCCCAGCATTTT.

The DNA of the CDR3 is TGTGCCAGCAGCTTACCTGGGAACTCTGGAAACACCATATATTTT. Residues: CASSLPGNSGNTIYF. J is TRBJ1-3 and V is TRBV5-6, with D unclear. Germline loops: CDR1 SGHDT, CDR2 YYEEEE. The CDR3 runs 15 residues. Trimming removed 2 bases from V and 0 bases from J, with 9 bases in between.

V gene TRBV5-1 combines with J gene TRBJ2-7; TRBD2 matches at 14 bases. J lost 3 bases, V lost 3 bases, and 8 bases had no gene match. CDR1 and CDR2 (germline): SGHRS, YFSETQ. This CDR3 is built from 17 residues. Here the CDR3 reads CASSSLGTSGGIYEQYF. The CDR3 nucleotides read TGCGCCAGCAGCTCCCTCGGGACTAGCGGGGGTATCTACGAGCAGTACTTC.

The CDR3 region is CASSPGRDENIQYF. CDR3 sequence (DNA): TGCGCCAGCAGCCCGGGACGGGATGAAAACATTCAGTACTTC. The chain is built from TRBV5-1 and TRBJ2-4, with D possibly called TRBD1 or TRBD2 (5 bases each). CDR3 length: 14 residues. The germline V gene has CDR1 SGHRS and CDR2 YFSETQ. Trimming took off 4 bases at V and 5 bases at J, with 13 bases between the two ends.

This chain links TRBV10-3 with TRBJ2-7, with 13 bases fitting TRBD2. Per germline, CDR1 ENHRY and CDR2 SYGVKD. This CDR3 region has 12 residues. V dropped 4 bases and J dropped 13; count of bases not matched to a gene: 4. The CDR3, as DNA: TGTGCCATCAGTGGGACTAGCGGGGGTGAATACTTC. Translated: CAISGTSGGEYF.

The chain recombines TRBV5-1 with TRBJ2-2, with D tentatively TRBD1 (5 bases). Germline V gives CDR1 SGHRS, CDR2 YFSETQ. CDR3 length equals 15 residues. The ends were cut back, 0 bases at V and 0 bases at J, with 6 bases in the middle. CDR3 bases: TGCGCCAGCAGCTTGGACAGGACGAACACCGGGGAGCTGTTTTTT. This translates into CASSLDRTNTGELFF.

This clone was observed at least ten times. The chain employs TRBV7-9 and TRBJ2-1, with 12 bases matching TRBD2. The CDR3 spans 17 residues. Unmatched junction bases numbered 11, after V lost 4 bases and J lost 7 bases. The germline gives CDR1 SEHNR, CDR2 FQNEAQ (reference sequence). Here the CDR3 reads CASSSFVASGGVNEQFF. CDR3 nucleotide sequence: TGTGCCAGCAGCTCATTCGTGGCTAGCGGGGGGGTAAATGAGCAGTTCTTC. Together with reference TRBV7-9 and TRBJ2-1, the CDR3 gives the full variable domain: DTGVSQNPRHKITKRGQNVTFRCDPISEHNRLYWYRQTLGQGPEFLTYFQNEAQLEKSRLLSDRFSAERPKGSFSTLEIQRTEQGDSAMYLCASSSFVASGGVNEQFFGPGTRLTVL.

The V and J genes are TRBV6-6 and TRBJ2-2, with 7 bases aligning to TRBD1. The germline V gene has CDR1 MNHNY and CDR2 SVGAGI (reference sequence). Trimming cost V 10 bases and J 5 bases; bases outside gene matches: 16. The CDR3 sequence is 16 residues long. CDR3 region: CATTNGEGAITGELFF. The CDR3 nucleotides read TGTGCCACAACAAACGGAGAGGGGGCGATTACCGGGGAGCTGTTTTTT.

Only one count was recorded for this clone. The rearrangement uses TRBV4-3 and TRBJ2-6; possibly TRBD2 for D (6 bases). The CDR3 runs to 17 residues. Trimming took 2 bases from V and 0 from J, leaving 11 bases between them. Germline V gene sequence: CDR1 LGHNA, CDR2 YSLEER. The CDR3 region has the DNA TGCGCCAGCAGCCAAATCGGAGGGTACTCTGGGGCCAACGTCCTGACTTTC. It encodes CASSQIGGYSGANVLTF.

V gene TRBV6-5 combines with J gene TRBJ2-1, with 8 bases fitting TRBD1. The junction had 6 bases not matched to a gene; V was cut back by 5 bases and J by 3 bases. Germline CDR1 reads MNHEY; CDR2 reads SVGAGI. This CDR3 region has 15 residues. The CDR3 nucleotides are TGTGCCAGCAGTGGCGGCAGGGGGCGCTACAATGAGCAGTTCTTC. This translates into CASSGGRGRYNEQFF.

The genes are TRBV5-1 and TRBJ1-2; TRBD1 aligns across 7 bases. V was clipped by 4 bases and J by 6 bases; unmatched bases: 9. CDR1 SGHRS and CDR2 YFSETQ come from the germline V gene. There are 14 residues in the CDR3. DNA of the CDR3: TGCGCCAGCAGCCAGACAGGGACCCCGGATGGCTACACCTTC. It translates to CASSQTGTPDGYTF.